The rows below give T cell receptor beta chains drawn from one sample of a study of vaccination and CD4 T cells after COVID-19. TCRdb recomputed calls from the PCR reads with MiXCR, one row per CDR3 protein. This table holds fewer than 20,000 distinct CDR3 sequences, around 70% found once. Antigens of these TCRs are unknown. The sequencing input was CD4+ T cells from blood, cultured in vitro. These TCRs come from a human donor who had recovered from COVID-19. Both conserved end residues are part of each CDR3. The D gene is left open where the match is weak. Clone size is shown for a subset of rows, as once, few, many or a class of expanded clone.

j_call	d_call	v_call	clone_size	cdr3_length	cdr3_nt	cdr3_aa
TRBJ2-2	NA	TRBV20-1	few	16	TGCAGTGCTAGGCCCCCAAGGGGATCAAACACCGGGGAGCTGTTTTTT	CSARPPRGSNTGELFF
TRBJ2-5	NA	TRBV7-6	once	14	TGTGCCAGCAGCTTAGAGTGGAGGGACGAGACCCAGTACTTC	CASSLEWRDETQYF
TRBJ2-3	NA	TRBV20-1	NA	13	TGCAGTGCGCCCGGTTCGGGTAGGGGTACGCAGTATTTT	CSAPGSGRGTQYF
TRBJ1-1	TRBD1	TRBV20-1	NA	17	TGCAGTGCTAGAGATCCCGCCCGACAGGGAAAGAACACTGAAGCTTTCTTT	CSARDPARQGKNTEAFF
TRBJ1-3	TRBD1	TRBV7-9	once	16	TGTGCCAGCAGCTCACCCAGGGGGGGCTCTGGAAACACCATATATTTT	CASSSPRGGSGNTIYF
TRBJ2-2	NA	TRBV20-1	NA	15	TGCAGTGCTCAAGGCCCGGGGGTCAACACCGGGGAGCTGTTTTTT	CSAQGPGVNTGELFF
TRBJ1-2	TRBD1	TRBV6-1	NA	15	TGTGCCAGCAGTCCCAGAGACAGGGCCTGGGCGGGCTACACCTTC	CASSPRDRAWAGYTF
TRBJ1-5	NA	TRBV28	NA	14	TGTGCCAGCAGCAAGGCCCGCATTGATCAGCCCCAGCATTTT	CASSKARIDQPQHF
TRBJ2-5	NA	TRBV20-1	once	16	TGCAGTGGCAGGTCCCTTAAGAGCTCCTACAAAGAGACCCAGTACTTC	CSGRSLKSSYKETQYF
TRBJ2-5	NA	TRBV19	NA	14	TGTGCCAGTAGTCTCTACCAGCGGCTCGAGACCCAGTACTTC	CASSLYQRLETQYF
TRBJ2-2	NA	TRBV6-5	NA	12	TGTGCCAGCAGTTACTCGACCGGGGAGCTGTTTTTT	CASSYSTGELFF
TRBJ1-5	NA	TRBV20-1	NA	14	TGCAGTGCCCACCCCCCGGGCCGTAATCAGCCCCAGCATTTT	CSAHPPGRNQPQHF
TRBJ1-2	TRBD1	TRBV6-2/TRBV6-3	few	13	TGTGCCAGCAGACAACCGGGACAGGGAGGCTACACCTTC	CASRQPGQGGYTF
TRBJ1-3	NA	TRBV10-3	NA	13	TGTGCCATCCGGGCCCCCTCTGGAAACACCATACATTTT	CAIRAPSGNTIHF
TRBJ1-2	NA	TRBV28	NA	14	TGTGCCAGCAACTCCCTGGGGGGCGCGTATGGCTACACCTTC	CASNSLGGAYGYTF
TRBJ1-6	NA	TRBV20-1	few	12	TGCAGTGCTAGAAGTCCGGGGGGTACCCTCCACTTT	CSARSPGGTLHF
TRBJ1-5	NA	TRBV27	NA	17	TGTGCCAGCAGTTTATTAGGGGGGGCCTGGGGCAATCAGCCCCAGCATTTT	CASSLLGGAWGNQPQHF
TRBJ1-2	NA	TRBV12-3/TRBV12-4	NA	13	TGTGCCAGCAGTTTCCGGGGAAACTATGGCTACACCTTC	CASSFRGNYGYTF
TRBJ1-6	NA	TRBV30	few	11	TGTGCCTGGAGTAGTACAGCACCCCTCCACTTT	CAWSSTAPLHF
TRBJ1-6	NA	TRBV20-1	NA	15	TGCAGTGCGGGTCCCGGCGGGACGGATAATTCACCCCTCCACTTT	CSAGPGGTDNSPLHF
TRBJ2-2	NA	TRBV6-2/TRBV6-3	NA	14	TGTGCCAGCAGTTACAGCGGTGACACCGGGGAGCTGTTTTTT	CASSYSGDTGELFF
TRBJ2-7	NA	TRBV20-1	NA	14	TGCAGCTCCCCGCGGGGGCAGGGGGAGTACGAGCAGTACTTC	CSSPRGQGEYEQYF
TRBJ2-2	NA	TRBV2	NA	14	TGTGCCAGCGGCCCCAGACAAGGAGCCGGGGAGCTGTTTTTT	CASGPRQGAGELFF
TRBJ1-6	NA	TRBV20-1	NA	15	TGCAGTGCCGAGAGGCGAGGGGCCTATAATTCACCCCTCCACTTT	CSAERRGAYNSPLHF
TRBJ1-4	NA	TRBV7-9	NA	15	TGTGCCAGCAGCCTTCAACAGGGCACTAATGAAAAACTGTTTTTT	CASSLQQGTNEKLFF
TRBJ1-6	NA	TRBV2	NA	13	TGTGCCAGCATTCCGGTGGGGAATTCACCCCTCCACTTT	CASIPVGNSPLHF
TRBJ1-6	NA	TRBV19	once	16	TGTGCCAGTAACGGGAAAGGCGGGGTTTATAATTCACCCCTCCACTTT	CASNGKGGVYNSPLHF
TRBJ1-5	TRBD1	TRBV20-1	few	15	TGCAGTGCTAGTCCGAGGACAGGGGATCATCAGCCCCAGCATTTT	CSASPRTGDHQPQHF
TRBJ1-2	NA	TRBV7-2	NA	14	TGTGCCAGCAGCTTAGCCTTCCAGGAAGGGGGCTACACCTTC	CASSLAFQEGGYTF
TRBJ1-3	TRBD1	TRBV2	NA	15	TGTGCCAGCACCACACAGGGGAGCTCTGGAAACACCATATATTTT	CASTTQGSSGNTIYF
TRBJ1-2	TRBD1	TRBV5-6	NA	14	TGTGCCAGCAGCTTGTGGGACAGGAGGTATGGCTACACCTTC	CASSLWDRRYGYTF
TRBJ2-4	NA	TRBV7-2	NA	15	TGTGCCAGCAGCTTAGGGTGGCAGCACGAGGGCATTCAGTACTTC	CASSLGWQHEGIQYF
TRBJ1-2	TRBD1	TRBV4-1	NA	14	TGCGCCAGCAGTAATCTGGGACAGGGGGCTGGCTACACCTTC	CASSNLGQGAGYTF
TRBJ1-5	NA	TRBV6-1	NA	16	TGTGCCAGCAGTGAAGTGGCGGGGACCAGCAATCAGCCCCAGCATTTT	CASSEVAGTSNQPQHF
TRBJ2-1	NA	TRBV7-7	NA	15	TGTGCTAGCAGCCTTAACTATGCGAACTACAATGAGCAGTTCTTC	CASSLNYANYNEQFF
TRBJ1-5	TRBD1	TRBV9	NA	15	TGTGCCAGCAGCGTAGCAGGGACAGATGATCAGCCCCAGCATTTT	CASSVAGTDDQPQHF
TRBJ1-4	NA	TRBV7-9	NA	15	TGTGCCAGCAGCAATATAGGGGCTCTTAATGAAAAACTGTTTTTT	CASSNIGALNEKLFF
TRBJ2-5	TRBD2	TRBV6-2/TRBV6-3	few	16	TGTGCCAGCAGTTACCTTAGCGGGAGGAACTGGGAGACCCAGTACTTC	CASSYLSGRNWETQYF
TRBJ1-3	TRBD1	TRBV30	NA	14	TGTGCCTGGATTGGGACAGCCTCTGGAAACACCATATATTTT	CAWIGTASGNTIYF
TRBJ2-7	TRBD2	TRBV6-2/TRBV6-3	NA	15	TGTGCCAGCAGGGGACTAGCGGGGGTAACCTACGAGCAGTACTTC	CASRGLAGVTYEQYF
TRBJ1-2	NA	TRBV6-1	NA	12	TGTGCCAGCTGGGGGATTAACTATGGCTACACCTTC	CASWGINYGYTF
TRBJ1-5	NA	TRBV20-1	NA	14	TGCAGTGCCAGAAACAGGGTTGGCAATCAGCCCCAGCATTTT	CSARNRVGNQPQHF
TRBJ2-7	NA	TRBV28	NA	16	TGTGCCAGCAGTCACCCGAGGGGGACTCTAATCTACGAGCAGTACTTC	CASSHPRGTLIYEQYF